Shown below are 20 T cell receptor beta chains from a single sample sequenced in a study of T-cell reconstitution after alpha-beta-depleted transplantation in children. The TCRbeta library incorporated unique molecular identifiers. TCRdb reanalysed the PCR reads using MiXCR and keeps one entry per CDR3 protein. The sample lists hundreds of thousands of distinct CDR3 sequences, 13% occurring once. The material sequenced was PBMCs, mostly from graft donor cells, taken 360 days after TCRalphabeta/CD19-depleted stem cell transplant. These receptors originate from a male patient aged 10 to 17 who had a stem cell transplant for acute myeloid leukemia, so the T cells may come from the graft donor.

This clonotype occurred a few times. The chain carries TRBV4-3 and TRBJ2-7, with unresolved D. The germline V gene encodes CDR1 LGHNA and CDR2 YSLEER. The CDR3 has 13 residues. V shed 1 base and J shed 0 bases, with 4 bases lying between them. For the CDR3, the DNA is TGCGCCAGCAGCCAAGTTACCTCCTACGAGCAGTACTTC. Encoded protein: CASSQVTSYEQYF.

This clonotype occurred a few times. This sequence joins TRBV29-1 and TRBJ2-7; possibly TRBD1 for D (6 bases). The CDR3 extends over 12 amino acids. Trimming left V 6 bases short and J 6 bases short, with 15 bases between. Germline CDR1 is SQVTM and CDR2 is ANQGSEA. The CDR3 loop reads CSVAKTGSEQYF. The CDR3, as DNA: TGCAGCGTCGCCAAGACAGGATCCGAGCAGTACTTC.

The V call is TRBV29-1, the J call TRBJ2-6; a possible D gene is TRBD1 (6 bases). The CDR3 totals 15 residues. CDR1 SQVTM and CDR2 ANQGSEA come from the germline V gene. Deletions cut 5 bases from V and 3 bases from J, with 14 bases between. As DNA, the CDR3 is TGCAGCGTTTATACAGGGCCCTATGGGGCCAACGTCCTGACTTTC. Residues: CSVYTGPYGANVLTF.

The genes are TRBV20-1 and TRBJ1-3, with D unclear. Germline CDR1 reads DFQATT; CDR2 reads SNEGSKA (reference sequence). This CDR3 has 15 amino acids. V lost 3 bases, J lost 2 bases, and 14 bases lay in between. The CDR3 DNA reads TGCAGTGCTAGGGACCCCGGTTTCACTGGAAACACCATATATTTT. Protein product: CSARDPGFTGNTIYF.

The chain uses TRBV20-1 and TRBJ1-1; D remains unclear. Germline V gene lookup returns CDR1 DFQATT and CDR2 SNEGSKA (reference sequence). CDR3 length: 11 residues. Trimming pared 3 bases from V and 4 bases from J, leaving 6 bases between. CDR3 protein: CSARIVTEAFF. CDR3 DNA sequence: TGCAGTGCTAGGATCGTCACTGAAGCTTTCTTT.

This clonotype was seen a handful of times. The chain employs TRBV28 and TRBJ2-1, with 14 nucleotides matching TRBD2. This CDR3 is 20 amino acids long. Unmatched junction bases numbered 14, after V lost 2 bases and J lost 5 bases. CDR1 is MDHEN, CDR2 SYDVKM, per germline. The CDR3 spells CASSLTGWRGTSGSHNEQFF. CDR3 nucleotides: TGTGCCAGCAGTTTAACTGGATGGCGCGGGACTAGCGGGAGCCACAATGAGCAGTTCTTC. The full variable domain, with the rest looked up from reference TRBV28 and TRBJ2-1, is DVKVTQSSRYLVKRTGEKVFLECVQDMDHENMFWYRQDPGLGLRLIYFSYDVKMKEKGDIPEGYSVSREKKERFSLILESASTNQTSMYLCASSLTGWRGTSGSHNEQFFGPGTRLTVL.

This clonotype came up a few times. The chain combines TRBV27 with TRBJ1-2; a weak D match, TRBD1 (5 bases). Per the germline V gene, CDR1 is MNHEY and CDR2 is SMNVEV (reference sequence). This CDR3 has 15 amino acids. The V gene lost 3 bases and the J gene lost 0 bases, with 11 bases spanning the gap. CDR3 amino acids: CASSFRLGANYGYTF. The CDR3 region has the DNA TGTGCCAGCAGTTTCCGACTAGGGGCTAACTATGGCTACACCTTC.

This clonotype was found many times. The V and J genes are TRBV20-1 and TRBJ2-7, with D perhaps matching TRBD1 (5 bases). V shed 4 bases and J shed 1 base, with 11 bases lying between them. The V gene's germline CDR1 is DFQATT and CDR2 SNEGSKA (reference sequence). The CDR3 length is 13 residues. The CDR3 DNA follows: TGCAGTGCTACAGGGCTACGATCCTACGAGCAGTACTTC. Translating gives CSATGLRSYEQYF.

This clonotype was recorded at least ten times. The chain carries TRBV11-2 and TRBJ2-7; 7 bases map to TRBD2. Germline CDR1 SGHAT, CDR2 FQNNGV. This CDR3 spans 15 amino acids. V trimming: 7 bases; J trimming: 3 bases; junction bases outside the gene matches: 12. CDR3 coding DNA: TGTGCCAGCACGCCACGGGGGAGGGCCCTCTACGAGCAGTACTTC. It codes for CASTPRGRALYEQYF.

The rearrangement uses TRBV24-1 and TRBJ2-5; 8 positions match TRBD2. The CDR3 sequence is 15 residues long. The junction had 2 bases not matched to a gene; V was cut back by 3 bases and J by 0 bases. Germline V gene sequence: CDR1 KGHDR, CDR2 SFDVKD. Here the CDR3 reads CATSDVAGNQETQYF. Written as DNA, the CDR3 is TGTGCCACCAGTGATGTAGCGGGGAACCAAGAGACCCAGTACTTC.

This clonotype was seen a few times. The J gene is TRBJ2-3, the V gene TRBV4-3, with a possible D match to TRBD2 (6 bases). The CDR3 is 16 amino acids. Trimming removed 4 bases at V and 1 base at J, with 15 bases between. CDR1 LGHNA and CDR2 YSLEER come from the germline V gene. In DNA, the CDR3 is TGCGCCAGCAGCCTTGAGAGGGACTCCCGCACAGATACGCAGTATTTT. This sequence encodes CASSLERDSRTDTQYF.

This clonotype was detected many times. V and J are TRBV5-1 and TRBJ2-7; possibly TRBD1 or TRBD2 for D (7 bases each). The CDR3 is made up of 18 amino acids. With 2 bases removed from V and 1 base from J, the gap between germline ends came to 22 bases. Germline V lookup: CDR1 SGHRS, CDR2 YFSETQ. DNA of the CDR3: TGCGCCAGCAGCTTCCAAATCCCAGGGGGGGCGGATTCCTACGAGCAGTACTTC. The encoded protein is CASSFQIPGGADSYEQYF. The full variable domain, completed using reference TRBV5-1 and TRBJ2-7, is KAGVTQTPRYLIKTRGQQVTLSCSPISGHRSVSWYQQTPGQGLQFLFEYFSETQRNKGNFPGRFSGRQFSNSRSEMNVSTLELGDSALYLCASSFQIPGGADSYEQYFGPGTRLTVT.

This clonotype has more than one count but fewer than ten. The chain links TRBV28 to TRBJ2-2; possible D gene TRBD1, 5 bases. The length of the CDR3 is 14 residues. From germline, CDR1 is MDHEN and CDR2 SYDVKM. The V gene lost 3 bases and the J gene lost 5 bases, with 10 bases spanning the gap. This CDR3 reads CASSFRSGTGELFF. CDR3 DNA sequence: TGTGCCAGCAGTTTTAGGTCAGGGACCGGGGAGCTGTTTTTT.

This clonotype has just one count. V and J are TRBV20-1 and TRBJ1-1, with D possibly being TRBD1 (6 bases). Germline CDR1 is DFQATT and CDR2 is SNEGSKA (reference sequence). This CDR3 is 15 amino acids long. Trimming shortened V by 8 bases and J by 0 bases, and 19 bases separated the two germline ends. CDR3 region: CSPKGGWGMNTEAFF. The CDR3 region has the DNA TGCAGTCCAAAGGGGGGATGGGGCATGAACACTGAAGCTTTCTTT.

This sequence joins TRBV29-1 and TRBJ2-1, with a possible D match to TRBD1 (7 bases). Trimming removed 7 bases from V and 9 bases from J, with 25 bases in between. In germline, CDR1 is SQVTM, CDR2 ANQGSEA. The CDR3 covers 15 residues. CDR3 amino acids: CSADVPLGRGVEQFF. The DNA of the CDR3 is TGCAGCGCCGACGTCCCTTTGGGCAGGGGGGTTGAGCAGTTCTTC.

This clonotype was counted ten times or more. The V gene is TRBV5-5, the J gene TRBJ2-7; TRBD2 agrees at 8 bases. Unmatched junction bases numbered 12, after V lost 4 bases and J lost 6 bases. CDR1 is SGHKS and CDR2 is YYEKEE in the germline V gene (reference sequence). This CDR3 has 15 residues. The CDR3: CASSNGLAVTAEQYF. The DNA for the CDR3 is TGTGCCAGCAGCAACGGACTAGCCGTAACGGCCGAGCAGTACTTC.

The CDR3 loop reads CASSVGGGLPSGGTGELFF. DNA for the CDR3: TGTGCCAGCAGCGTAGGAGGCGGACTCCCGTCGGGGGGCACCGGGGAGCTGTTTTTT. The chain joins TRBV9 to TRBJ2-2, with 7 bases lining up with TRBD2. With 0 bases clipped from V and 4 bases from J, the junction kept 15 bases outside the gene matches. Germline-derived CDR1 and CDR2 are SGDLS and YYNGEE. This CDR3 is built from 19 residues.

The chain employs TRBV18 and TRBJ2-1, with 14 bases identical to TRBD2. V was pared by 3 bases and J by 5 bases, with 3 bases of the junction left unmatched. The CDR3 has 16 residues. Germline loops: CDR1 KGHSH, CDR2 LQKENI. The chain's CDR3 is CASSPGTSGRNNEQFF. The CDR3 DNA sequence: TGTGCCAGCTCACCCGGGACTAGCGGGAGAAACAATGAGCAGTTCTTC.

The table lists this clonotype with a few counts. The chain recombines TRBV7-2 with TRBJ2-7, with 9 bases lining up with TRBD2. The CDR3 consists of 13 residues. The ends lost 2 bases at V and 6 bases at J; junction bases unmatched: 2. From germline, CDR1 is SGHTA and CDR2 FQGNSA. CDR3: CASSLLAGREQYF. Written as DNA, the CDR3 is TGTGCCAGCAGCTTACTAGCGGGACGCGAGCAGTACTTC. Looking up the rest from reference TRBV7-2 and TRBJ2-7 gives the full variable domain: GAGVSQSPSNKVTEKGKDVELRCDPISGHTALYWYRQSLGQGLEFLIYFQGNSAPDKSGLPSDRFSAERTGGSVSTLTIQRTQQEDSAVYLCASSLLAGREQYFGPGTRLTVT.

The chain has TRBV5-5 and TRBJ2-5; 7 nucleotides match TRBD1. The CDR3 totals 14 residues. Germline CDR1 reads SGHKS; CDR2 reads YYEKEE (reference sequence). V was pared by 5 bases and J by 4 bases, with 8 bases of the junction left unmatched. This chain's CDR3 is CASRDRKEIETQYF. CDR3 DNA sequence: TGTGCCAGCAGGGACAGGAAGGAGATAGAGACCCAGTACTTC.